Reported below is one TCR beta chain. It has no known antigen specificity. Qualities for individual bases were not recorded, and no much larger clone is one base off. This record comes from a study of blood T cell repertoires in COVID-19 (dated by TCRdb to 2020 to 2021). In terms of the full investigation: The collaborator samples originated in the United States, Italy and Spain and spanned the acute and convalescent phases of COVID-19. Sample metadata almost always included a de-identified subject ID, COVID-19 status, age in years and sex. The repertoires were released in a freely available public database meant as a resource for research on the immune response to SARS-CoV-2. The samples were drawn from two sources: the first 160 participants of the ongoing ImmuneRACE study, and 1,000 to 1,500 subjects contributed by 6 global collaborators. Where HLA class I and class II types were available, the types were taken from metadata supplied by the sample provider, not from assay-based typing. The prospective study material was composed of cDNA or gDNA derived from T cells, B-cell-depleted T cells, or PBMCs. The dataset comprised deeply sampled blood TCRbeta repertoires from subjects exposed to, actively infected with, or recovered from COVID-19. The paper as a whole reports these results and caveats: The quantity of clinical and demographic metadata differed by source and by participant and was supplied without curation.

Reading from cysteine to phenylalanine, the CDR3 counts 13 amino acids. Kept here is only the CDR3 DNA, which spans 39 bases and is read in frame from base 1. As encoded in the germline V gene (reference sequence), CDR1 is GTSNPN while CDR2 is SVGIG. V has 8 bases trimmed and J has 0 bases trimmed; junction bases matching no gene number 4. Each collaborating institution followed its own protocols to collect whole blood in K2EDTA tubes. Collaborator samples were shipped for TCRbeta analysis as frozen whole blood, isolated PBMCs, or DNA extracted from either sample type. TCRbeta CDR3 regions were amplified from genomic DNA using the immunoSEQ Assay, a bias-controlled multiplex PCR. The paper's data handling went like this. The number of nucleated cells in each sample was estimated by amplification of reference gene primers within the assay. To quantify the absolute abundance of each unique TCRbeta CDR3 rearrangement, sequence reads were collapsed and filtered. For each sample, productive Simpson clonality was calculated as the square root of Simpson's diversity index over productive rearrangements. The immuneACCESS repertoire file appears here via TCRdb, limited to in-frame rearrangements. These files lack a portion of the clones; in checked studies, under half of the deficit traces to unresolved V genes, and the cause of the others is not known. V and J calls and clone size come straight from that table; D and trimming were deduced from the DNA. Recorded for this sample are fewer than 15,000 clones; roughly 91% of them occurred a single time. The ten top clones hold 2% to 3% of the sample.

Sequenced material: peripheral blood. The source of this sequence is a woman aged 70-85 years in a cohort sampled during active or convalescent COVID-19. This chain is built from TRBV30 and TRBJ1-5, with 7 bases aligning to TRBD1. The nucleotides read TGTGCCGTCCGACAGGGTAGCAATCAGCCCCAGCATTTT. Translated, it gives CAVRQGSNQPQHF.